The next 17 T cell receptor beta chains were all read from a single sample in a study of CD8+CD57+ T cells in acquired aplastic anemia. Genomic DNA constituted the template upon which TCR beta VDJ and CDR3 profiling was performed. TCRdb analysed the reads with MiXCR anew, one entry per CDR3 protein. Of hundreds of thousands of distinct CDR3 sequences listed, roughly half are singletons. Sequenced input: sorted CD4+, CD8+, or CD8+CD57+ T cells (not recorded which) from PBMCs. Source of these receptors: a human donor with severe aplastic anemia or a healthy control (not recorded which).

The gene calls are TRBV10-3 and TRBJ1-5; D not resolved. Germline assignment: CDR1 ENHRY and CDR2 SYGVKD. V was shortened by 6 bases and J by 0 bases, with 6 bases between the two germline ends. The CDR3 consists of 13 residues. CDR3 sequence (DNA): TGTGCCATCAGCTCAGCTAGCAATCAGCCCCAGCATTTT. As protein: CAISSASNQPQHF.

The rearrangement links TRBV7-2 to TRBJ2-5; 13 nucleotides agree with TRBD2. J lost 4 bases, V lost 1 base, and 3 bases had no gene match. The CDR3 runs 16 residues. Germline V CDR1 and CDR2: SGHTA, FQGNSA. CDR3 bases: TGTGCCAGCAGCTTAGGGACTAGCGGGGGTGTAGAGACCCAGTACTTC. Amino acids: CASSLGTSGGVETQYF.

This clonotype was observed many times. The chain is built from TRBV7-8 and TRBJ1-5, with D tentatively TRBD1 (5 bases). Germline lookup yields CDR1 SGHVS and CDR2 FQNEAQ. Trimming took off 1 base at V and 3 bases at J, with 10 bases between the two ends. The CDR3 runs 15 residues. This CDR3 reads CASSLGRAPNQPQHF. The DNA for the CDR3 is TGTGCCAGCAGCTTAGGCAGGGCCCCCAATCAGCCCCAGCATTTT. The full variable domain, in which reference TRBV7-8 and TRBJ1-5 provide the parts outside the CDR3, is GAGVSQSPRYKVAKRGQDVALRCDPISGHVSLFWYQQALGQGPEFLTYFQNEAQLDKSGLPSDRFFAERPEGSVSTLKIQRTQQEDSAVYLCASSLGRAPNQPQHFGDGTRLSIL.

As to this clonotype: A single base separates this from a much larger clone, so it may be a read error. The V and J genes are TRBV10-3 and TRBJ2-2; D tentatively reads TRBD1 or TRBD2 (5 bases each). The CDR3 has 16 residues. Trimming pared 10 bases from V and 7 bases from J, leaving 25 bases between. The germline CDR1 and CDR2 sequences are ENHRY and SYGVKD. This CDR3 is CASREGLREHIGELFF. DNA for the CDR3: TGTGCCAGCAGGGAAGGTCTGAGGGAACACATCGGGGAGCTGTTTTTT.

This clonotype was detected only once. The V gene is TRBV20-1, the J gene TRBJ1-2; a possible D gene is TRBD1 (5 bases). CDR1 and CDR2 (germline): DFQATT, SNEGSKA (reference sequence). Deletions cut 4 bases from V and 2 bases from J, with 8 bases between. The CDR3 consists of 12 residues. The CDR3 is CSAKQENYGYTF. CDR3 sequence (DNA): TGCAGTGCTAAACAGGAAAACTATGGCTACACCTTC.

This chain connects TRBV5-6 to TRBJ2-3; D might be TRBD2 (6 bases). This CDR3 spans 13 amino acids. CDR1 is SGHDT and CDR2 is YYEEEE in the germline V gene. V dropped 4 bases and J dropped 6 bases, with 12 bases sitting between them. The CDR3, as DNA: TGTGCCAGCAGCCCGGACGGAGGGGATACGCAGTATTTT. Protein sequence: CASSPDGGDTQYF.

There are a few counts of this clonotype. V gene TRBV7-8 combines with J gene TRBJ2-7, with D possibly being TRBD1 (5 bases). Trimming cost V 1 base and J 1 base, with 8 bases left between them. The CDR3 contains 14 residues. Germline CDR1 SGHVS, CDR2 FQNEAQ. In DNA, the CDR3 is TGTGCCAGCAGCTTAGTTCAGGGTTCCTACGAGCAGTACTTC. Its protein is CASSLVQGSYEQYF.

The chain links TRBV20-1 to TRBJ2-7; possibly TRBD1 for D (5 bases). The CDR3 is made up of 14 amino acids. V lost 5 bases and J lost 2, with 16 bases in between. Germline CDR1 and CDR2: DFQATT and SNEGSKA (reference sequence). CDR3 in DNA: TGCAGTGCTCTCGTAAACAGGAGCCCCTACGAGCAGTACTTC. It is translated as CSALVNRSPYEQYF.

This clonotype has at least ten counts. V is TRBV3-1 and J is TRBJ1-1; 8 bases agree with TRBD1. The germline gives CDR1 LGHDT, CDR2 YNNKEL (reference sequence). V shed 2 bases, J shed 2 bases, and the junction held 4 bases outside the gene matches. This CDR3 region has 15 residues. In nucleotides, the CDR3 is TGTGCCAGCAGCCAATTAGACAGGGGAAACACTGAAGCTTTCTTT. It translates to CASSQLDRGNTEAFF.

The J gene is TRBJ2-1, the V gene TRBV7-6; unclear D gene. The CDR3 covers 14 residues. The germline gives CDR1 SGHVS, CDR2 FNYEAQ. The V gene lost 1 base and the J gene lost 8 bases, with 12 bases spanning the gap. This chain's CDR3 is CASSLGVAPHEQFF. Written as DNA, the CDR3 is TGTGCCAGCAGCTTAGGGGTAGCTCCCCATGAGCAGTTCTTC.

The J gene is TRBJ2-1, the V gene TRBV24-1; TRBD2 might be the D (7 bases). Trimming removed 3 bases from V and 8 bases from J, with 22 bases in between. CDR1 and CDR2 from the germline V gene are KGHDR and SFDVKD. This CDR3 has 17 amino acids. This CDR3 is CATSDAQGRDPQYEQFF. The CDR3 bases are TGTGCCACCAGTGATGCCCAGGGGAGGGACCCCCAATATGAGCAGTTCTTC.

This chain connects TRBV24-1 to TRBJ2-2; 7 bases match TRBD1. The germline gives CDR1 KGHDR, CDR2 SFDVKD. V dropped 10 bases and J dropped 7; count of bases not matched to a gene: 8. The CDR3 totals 13 residues. This chain's CDR3 is CATSFTGVGELFF. In DNA, the CDR3 is TGTGCCACTTCTTTTACAGGGGTCGGGGAGCTGTTTTTT.

The rearrangement uses TRBV20-1 and TRBJ1-6; a weak D match, TRBD1 (5 bases). V lost 0 bases and J 10 bases, leaving 16 bases between the germline ends. This CDR3 spans 15 amino acids. Germline V CDR1 and CDR2: DFQATT, SNEGSKA (reference sequence). The CDR3 DNA sequence: TGCAGTGCTAGAGAGGTCCAGGGCTTAGGGTCACCCCTCCACTTT. It specifies CSAREVQGLGSPLHF.

This rearrangement joins TRBV7-2 to TRBJ1-1, with a weak D call TRBD1 (6 bases). The CDR3 runs 14 residues. Germline lookup yields CDR1 SGHTA and CDR2 FQGNSA. Trimming removed 5 bases from V and 4 bases from J, with 14 bases in between. The CDR3 DNA reads as TGTGCCAGCAGCCCCAACAGGGTGAGCACTGAAGCTTTCTTT. Protein: CASSPNRVSTEAFF.

This clonotype came up many times. The chain is built from TRBV7-2 and TRBJ1-5, with D tentatively TRBD1 (6 bases). The V end was cut by 3 bases, the J end by 4 bases, with 13 bases between. The CDR3 is 15 amino acids. CDR1 is SGHTA and CDR2 is FQGNSA in the germline V gene. The CDR3: CASSLGTRENQPQHF. For the CDR3, the DNA is TGTGCCAGCAGCTTGGGGACAAGGGAGAATCAGCCCCAGCATTTT. The full variable domain, in which reference TRBV7-2 and TRBJ1-5 provide the parts outside the CDR3, is GAGVSQSPSNKVTEKGKDVELRCDPISGHTALYWYRQSLGQGLEFLIYFQGNSAPDKSGLPSDRFSAERTGGSVSTLTIQRTQQEDSAVYLCASSLGTRENQPQHFGDGTRLSIL.

A few counts support this clonotype. The chain has TRBV5-1 and TRBJ1-1; unclear D gene. V lost 2 bases, J lost 8 bases, and 13 bases lay in between. Germline V CDR1 and CDR2: SGHRS, YFSETQ. CDR3 size: 13 residues. The DNA for the CDR3 is TGCGCCAGCAGCTTAGGTCTCAGAGACGAAGCTTTCTTT. Its translation: CASSLGLRDEAFF.

This clonotype was seen repeatedly, ten times or more. The chain is built from TRBV6-5 and TRBJ2-1; 11 nucleotides line up with TRBD2. CDR1 and CDR2 from the germline V gene are MNHEY and SVGAGI. This CDR3 spans 15 amino acids. The ends lost 0 bases at V and 12 bases at J; junction bases unmatched: 7. The CDR3 loop is CASSYSLAGGLGQFF. The CDR3 DNA reads as TGTGCCAGCAGTTACTCCCTAGCGGGGGGCTTAGGGCAGTTCTTC.